This is a list of T cell receptor beta chains from one sample in a study of T-cell memory formation after mild COVID-19. TCRdb analysed the 5' RACE reads with MiXCR anew, one entry per CDR3 protein. The data contain about 320,000 distinct CDR3 sequences, 13% to 15% of them singletons. The sample comprised PBMCs or a T cell subset sorted from them (not recorded which). These receptors all come from a man aged 18-30 years who had mild COVID-19 (a few samples of this study predate the infection). Cell type and time point are not known. Each CDR3 is given with its conserved first and last residue. Fields, in order: V gene, clone size, D gene, J gene, CDR3 DNA, CDR3 protein. D genes are given only for firm matches. Size tells how often a clone was seen (once, few, many) or the class of an expanded clone, and some rows leave it out.

V gene: TRBV27
clone size: NA
D gene: TRBD1
J gene: TRBJ2-1
CDR3 DNA: TGTGCCAGCAGTTCGACAGGGGCGGATGAGCAGTTCTTC
CDR3 protein: CASSSTGADEQFF

V gene: TRBV6-5
clone size: few
D gene: TRBD2
J gene: TRBJ2-5
CDR3 DNA: TGTGCCAGCAGACCTCCGGGACTAGTCAAAGAGACCCAGTACTTC
CDR3 protein: CASRPPGLVKETQYF

V gene: TRBV9
clone size: NA
D gene: NA
J gene: TRBJ1-1
CDR3 DNA: TGTGCCAGCAGCGTAAGCAAGAACACTGAAGCTTTCTTT
CDR3 protein: CASSVSKNTEAFF

V gene: TRBV7-3
clone size: NA
D gene: NA
J gene: TRBJ2-6
CDR3 DNA: TGTGCCAGCAGCTGGGTCCAGGGGAGGATGCTTTCCGGGGCCAACGTCCTGACTTTC
CDR3 protein: CASSWVQGRMLSGANVLTF

V gene: TRBV7-3
clone size: few
D gene: NA
J gene: TRBJ2-5
CDR3 DNA: TGTGCCAGCAGCGCCATGACAGAAGAGACCCAGTACTTC
CDR3 protein: CASSAMTEETQYF

V gene: TRBV6-5
clone size: NA
D gene: NA
J gene: TRBJ1-6
CDR3 DNA: TGTGCCAGCAGTTACTCCGGGGTGAGGTCACCCCTCCACTTT
CDR3 protein: CASSYSGVRSPLHF

V gene: TRBV4-1
clone size: few
D gene: NA
J gene: TRBJ1-2
CDR3 DNA: TGCGCCAGCAGCCAAAGTAGTGGTGGCCAGGTTCAAACCTTC
CDR3 protein: CASSQSSGGQVQTF

V gene: TRBV29-1
clone size: NA
D gene: NA
J gene: TRBJ1-2
CDR3 DNA: TGCAGCGTTGCGGAGGGTGGCCACACCTTC
CDR3 protein: CSVAEGGHTF

V gene: TRBV24-1
clone size: NA
D gene: NA
J gene: TRBJ2-1
CDR3 DNA: TGTGCCACCAGTGACCCAAACAGGGTTGAGCAGTTCTTC
CDR3 protein: CATSDPNRVEQFF

V gene: TRBV20-1
clone size: few
D gene: TRBD2
J gene: TRBJ2-1
CDR3 DNA: TGCAGTGCCCCGAACCCTAGCGGGGGGGACTACAATGAGCAGTTCTTC
CDR3 protein: CSAPNPSGGDYNEQFF

V gene: TRBV9
clone size: few
D gene: NA
J gene: TRBJ2-5
CDR3 DNA: TGTGCCAGCAGCGGAGCGGACGCTCAAGAGACCCAGTACTTC
CDR3 protein: CASSGADAQETQYF

V gene: TRBV7-3
clone size: NA
D gene: TRBD2
J gene: TRBJ2-7
CDR3 DNA: TGTGCCAGCAGCTTAAGGGAGGCGGGGGGATTCGACGAGCAGTACTTC
CDR3 protein: CASSLREAGGFDEQYF

V gene: TRBV6-4
clone size: few
D gene: NA
J gene: TRBJ1-1
CDR3 DNA: TGTGCCAGCAGTGACCGCCCGGGTCAGGGGACTGAAGCTTTCTTT
CDR3 protein: CASSDRPGQGTEAFF

V gene: TRBV7-2
clone size: few
D gene: NA
J gene: TRBJ1-2
CDR3 DNA: TGTGCCAGCAGCTTACGGGGGGTGATCACTAACTATGGCTACACCTTC
CDR3 protein: CASSLRGVITNYGYTF

V gene: TRBV12-3/TRBV12-4
clone size: many
D gene: NA
J gene: TRBJ2-2
CDR3 DNA: TGTGCCAGCAGCCGCCCCGCGGGGGAGCTGTTTTTT
CDR3 protein: CASSRPAGELFF

V gene: TRBV30
clone size: NA
D gene: NA
J gene: TRBJ2-3
CDR3 DNA: TGTGCCTGGAGTGCCGGGGGTCGGGATACGCAGTATTTT
CDR3 protein: CAWSAGGRDTQYF

V gene: TRBV20-1
clone size: few
D gene: NA
J gene: TRBJ2-7
CDR3 DNA: TGCAGTGCTAGAGGGCCCCACGCGTCCTACGAGCAGTACTTC
CDR3 protein: CSARGPHASYEQYF

V gene: TRBV10-3
clone size: many
D gene: TRBD2
J gene: TRBJ2-2
CDR3 DNA: TGTGCCATCAGTGATACTAGCGGGGGCACCGGGGAGCTGTTTTTT
CDR3 protein: CAISDTSGGTGELFF

V gene: TRBV30
clone size: few
D gene: NA
J gene: TRBJ1-3
CDR3 DNA: TGTGCCTGGAGTGTAGGGGGACTTGGAAACACCATATATTTT
CDR3 protein: CAWSVGGLGNTIYF

V gene: TRBV29-1
clone size: few
D gene: TRBD2
J gene: TRBJ2-2
CDR3 DNA: TGCAGCGTTGTAACTAGCGGGGGGACGAACACCGGGGAGCTGTTTTTT
CDR3 protein: CSVVTSGGTNTGELFF

V gene: TRBV20-1
clone size: NA
D gene: TRBD2
J gene: TRBJ2-3
CDR3 DNA: TGCAGTGTACCACTAGCGGGGGGATCGGATACGCAGTATTTT
CDR3 protein: CSVPLAGGSDTQYF

V gene: TRBV4-3
clone size: many
D gene: NA
J gene: TRBJ1-1
CDR3 DNA: TGCGCCAGCAGCCAGGACAGAAACACTGAAGCTTTCTTT
CDR3 protein: CASSQDRNTEAFF

V gene: TRBV6-2/TRBV6-3
clone size: NA
D gene: NA
J gene: TRBJ2-1
CDR3 DNA: TGTGCCACTATAAGGGAAACCTTCCATGAGCAGTTCTTC
CDR3 protein: CATIRETFHEQFF

V gene: TRBV6-6
clone size: NA
D gene: TRBD1
J gene: TRBJ1-2
CDR3 DNA: TGTGCCAGCAGACGGGACAGGGCAAACTATGGCTACACCTTC
CDR3 protein: CASRRDRANYGYTF

V gene: TRBV5-1
clone size: few
D gene: TRBD1
J gene: TRBJ1-2
CDR3 DNA: TGCGCCAGCAGCTTGACAGGGGGGACAAACTATGGCTACACCTTC
CDR3 protein: CASSLTGGTNYGYTF

V gene: TRBV7-6
clone size: few
D gene: NA
J gene: TRBJ2-1
CDR3 DNA: TGTGCCAGCAGCTTAGCTTCAACTGGGGGTTACAATGAGCAGTTCTTC
CDR3 protein: CASSLASTGGYNEQFF

V gene: TRBV7-2
clone size: few
D gene: TRBD1
J gene: TRBJ1-5
CDR3 DNA: TGTGCCAGCAGCTACCGAGGGACAGGGTACAATCAGCCCCAGCATTTT
CDR3 protein: CASSYRGTGYNQPQHF

V gene: TRBV7-2
clone size: NA
D gene: NA
J gene: TRBJ1-1
CDR3 DNA: TGTGCCAGCAGCTTCTCGGGGGAGGGGGGACGGAACACTGAAGCTTTCTTT
CDR3 protein: CASSFSGEGGRNTEAFF

V gene: TRBV7-9
clone size: few
D gene: NA
J gene: TRBJ2-1
CDR3 DNA: TGTGCCAGCAGCTTAGTTGGTGCCTACAATGAGCAGTTCTTC
CDR3 protein: CASSLVGAYNEQFF

V gene: TRBV5-4
clone size: NA
D gene: NA
J gene: TRBJ1-1
CDR3 DNA: TGTGCCAGCAGCTTGGTCGGGATCCTGAACACTGAAGCTTTCTTT
CDR3 protein: CASSLVGILNTEAFF

V gene: TRBV2
clone size: few
D gene: NA
J gene: TRBJ2-1
CDR3 DNA: TGTGCCAGCAGTGAGACGGACCTAGCCTACAATGAGCAGTTCTTC
CDR3 protein: CASSETDLAYNEQFF

V gene: TRBV6-4
clone size: few
D gene: TRBD2
J gene: TRBJ2-3
CDR3 DNA: TGTGCCAGCAGTCCAAAGGGACTAGCGGGGGGGCCATCAGCGCAGTATTTT
CDR3 protein: CASSPKGLAGGPSAQYF

V gene: TRBV5-1
clone size: many
D gene: TRBD1
J gene: TRBJ2-3
CDR3 DNA: TGCGCCAGCAGGAGACAGGGAGGCACAGATACGCAGTATTTT
CDR3 protein: CASRRQGGTDTQYF

V gene: TRBV7-2
clone size: NA
D gene: NA
J gene: TRBJ2-5
CDR3 DNA: TGTGCCAGCAGCTATACGGTAGGAGAGACCCAGTACTTC
CDR3 protein: CASSYTVGETQYF

V gene: TRBV12-3/TRBV12-4
clone size: many
D gene: NA
J gene: TRBJ2-5
CDR3 DNA: TGTGCCAGCAGACAGTACCAAGAGACCCAGTACTTC
CDR3 protein: CASRQYQETQYF

V gene: TRBV12-3/TRBV12-4
clone size: NA
D gene: NA
J gene: TRBJ2-5
CDR3 DNA: TGTGCCAGCTTGGGGATGTTAGGGCAAGAGACCCAGTACTTC
CDR3 protein: CASLGMLGQETQYF

V gene: TRBV29-1
clone size: NA
D gene: TRBD1
J gene: TRBJ1-5
CDR3 DNA: TGCAGCGTTGAAGAGACAGGGGGGCAGCCCCAGCATTTT
CDR3 protein: CSVEETGGQPQHF

V gene: TRBV19
clone size: few
D gene: NA
J gene: TRBJ2-1
CDR3 DNA: TGTGCCAGTAGTATACGACTGAACAATGAGCAGTTCTTC
CDR3 protein: CASSIRLNNEQFF

V gene: TRBV6-5
clone size: NA
D gene: NA
J gene: TRBJ1-3
CDR3 DNA: TGTGCCAGCAGTTACTCGTACGACAGCCTTGGAAACACCATATATTTT
CDR3 protein: CASSYSYDSLGNTIYF

V gene: TRBV7-2
clone size: many
D gene: TRBD2
J gene: TRBJ2-1
CDR3 DNA: TGTGCCAGCAGCCCCCGCCAAGCGGGGGGGCCAGCTGAGCAGTTCTTC
CDR3 protein: CASSPRQAGGPAEQFF

V gene: TRBV9
clone size: few
D gene: NA
J gene: TRBJ2-3
CDR3 DNA: TGTGCCAGCAGCGAAGGCCCTACGCAGTATTTT
CDR3 protein: CASSEGPTQYF

V gene: TRBV5-6
clone size: NA
D gene: NA
J gene: TRBJ2-1
CDR3 DNA: TGTGCCAGCACCTTACCTTACAATGAGCAGTTCTTC
CDR3 protein: CASTLPYNEQFF

V gene: TRBV7-2
clone size: NA
D gene: NA
J gene: TRBJ1-1
CDR3 DNA: TGTGCCAGCAGCTCGTACCCACAGATTTCGGGCACTGAAGCTTTCTTT
CDR3 protein: CASSSYPQISGTEAFF

V gene: TRBV24-1
clone size: many
D gene: NA
J gene: TRBJ2-2
CDR3 DNA: TGTGCCACCAGTGATTTTTCTAGGGGAGACACCGGGGAGCTGTTTTTT
CDR3 protein: CATSDFSRGDTGELFF

V gene: TRBV20-1
clone size: few
D gene: NA
J gene: TRBJ2-3
CDR3 DNA: TGCAGTGCACTAGAGCCTAGGTTCGGCACAGATACGCAGTATTTT
CDR3 protein: CSALEPRFGTDTQYF

V gene: TRBV27
clone size: NA
D gene: TRBD2
J gene: TRBJ2-1
CDR3 DNA: TGTGCCAGCAGTTTATTCGGGGGGGAGCAGTTCTTC
CDR3 protein: CASSLFGGEQFF

V gene: TRBV10-2
clone size: NA
D gene: TRBD2
J gene: TRBJ2-1
CDR3 DNA: TGCGCCAGCAGTGAGGGCGGGGGGGCGCACAATGAGCGGTTCTTC
CDR3 protein: CASSEGGGAHNERFF

V gene: TRBV4-1
clone size: NA
D gene: NA
J gene: TRBJ2-1
CDR3 DNA: TGCGCCAGCAGCCAGAGTTCTTATACCTACAATGAGCAGTTCTTC
CDR3 protein: CASSQSSYTYNEQFF

V gene: TRBV27
clone size: few
D gene: NA
J gene: TRBJ2-7
CDR3 DNA: TGTGCCAGCAGTTTTCGCCCCACCTACGAGCAGTACTTC
CDR3 protein: CASSFRPTYEQYF

V gene: TRBV20-1
clone size: NA
D gene: TRBD2
J gene: TRBJ2-5
CDR3 DNA: TGCAGTGCTAGACATACTAGCGTTCAAGAGACCCAGTACTTC
CDR3 protein: CSARHTSVQETQYF

V gene: TRBV20-1
clone size: few
D gene: NA
J gene: TRBJ1-2
CDR3 DNA: TGCAGTGCTAGGCCCAGAGACTATGGCTACACCTTC
CDR3 protein: CSARPRDYGYTF

V gene: TRBV9
clone size: few
D gene: NA
J gene: TRBJ1-2
CDR3 DNA: TGTGCCAGCAGCGTAGGGGTTGGCGGCTACACCTTC
CDR3 protein: CASSVGVGGYTF

V gene: TRBV12-3/TRBV12-4
clone size: few
D gene: NA
J gene: TRBJ1-1
CDR3 DNA: TGTGCCAGCAAGGCCAGGAACACTGAAGCTTTCTTT
CDR3 protein: CASKARNTEAFF